The present T cell receptor beta chain was sequenced within a study of glioma-infiltrating T cells (dated by TCRdb to 2016 to 2017). General notes on the study: TCR alpha- and beta-chain repertoires were sequenced from glioma tissue, non-neoplastic brain tissue and matched peripheral blood mononuclear cells. To measure divergence between tissue and blood T-cell populations, each tissue-infiltrating repertoire was compared with the peripheral blood repertoire of the same patient. The paired cohort comprised three low-grade glioma patients, about 8 primary glioblastoma patients and three non-glioma patients contributing non-neoplastic brain tissue.

The study at large found these results: Tissue and blood shared very few CDR3 sequences, a result attributed to high CDR3 diversity and limited sampling. VJ-independent divergence between tissue and blood was lower than expected in non-neoplastic patients but higher than expected in all gliomas, particularly low-grade gliomas. Small numbers underpinned the group comparisons: eight glioblastoma patients, three low-grade glioma patients and three non-neoplastic patients.

For this clonotype: Its antigen remains undetermined. No much larger clonotype is one base removed from it; base qualities were not supplied.

Taken from cysteine to phenylalanine, the CDR3 has 13 residues. Only the CDR3 DNA is retained, 39 bases long and in frame from the first base. The germline V gene (reference sequence) sets CDR1 to DFQATT and CDR2 to SNEGSKA. After removal of 5 bases from V and 3 bases from J, the junction retains 7 bases not matched to a gene. The iRepertoire nested amplicon-rescue multiplex PCR (arm-PCR) platform was used to amplify TCR alpha and beta CDR3 regions from RNA. One-step reverse transcription and amplification used about 85-450 ng of tissue mRNA or PBMC total RNA as input. Following bead purification, Illumina adapters were added through a secondary multiplex PCR, and the libraries were then gel-purified between 200 and 400 bp. The libraries contained internal 6-nucleotide barcodes that were used for demultiplexing. The libraries were sequenced on an Illumina MiSeq using 2x220 or 2x250 nucleotide paired-end reads. Concerning the study's data processing: Paired reads were merged with FLASH 1.2.11 and aligned to the GRCh37 human genome with BWA-MEM before extracting TRA and TRB reads. V and J assignment used an IMGT-derived reference of cassette sequences and CDR3 motifs that included pseudogenes. Reads were translated in three frames, and productive CDR3s were defined by a C…FGXG motif without stop codons. A clonotype was defined as a unique combination of a V-J cassette pair and a CDR3 amino acid sequence. Reads were filtered by Hamming distance, thresholded by each sample's sequence error rate in mapped regions. TCRdb reanalyzed the raw reads on its own, using fastp at Q25 for trimming and MiXCR for clone calling, and kept in-frame beta chains. Each record represents a unique CDR3 protein, reported with the most common genes and DNA among its rows. The V and J calls reflect TCRdb's pipeline rather than the authors' work. Here the sample has some 16,000 distinct CDR3 sequences; roughly 64% occur a single time. Around 42% of the sample is held by the ten biggest clonotypes.

The sequenced sample was glioma tissue, nonneoplastic brain tissue, or PBMCs (not recorded which). The rearrangement joined TRBV20-1 to TRBJ2-7, and 7 junctional nucleotides match TRBD2. This TCR came from a human donor with low-grade glioma or glioblastoma, undergoing nonglioma brain surgery, or in good health (not recorded which). The CDR3 in this case is CSAPPAGIYEQYF. Here is the DNA: TGCAGTGCTCCCCCAGCGGGAATCTACGAGCAGTACTTC.